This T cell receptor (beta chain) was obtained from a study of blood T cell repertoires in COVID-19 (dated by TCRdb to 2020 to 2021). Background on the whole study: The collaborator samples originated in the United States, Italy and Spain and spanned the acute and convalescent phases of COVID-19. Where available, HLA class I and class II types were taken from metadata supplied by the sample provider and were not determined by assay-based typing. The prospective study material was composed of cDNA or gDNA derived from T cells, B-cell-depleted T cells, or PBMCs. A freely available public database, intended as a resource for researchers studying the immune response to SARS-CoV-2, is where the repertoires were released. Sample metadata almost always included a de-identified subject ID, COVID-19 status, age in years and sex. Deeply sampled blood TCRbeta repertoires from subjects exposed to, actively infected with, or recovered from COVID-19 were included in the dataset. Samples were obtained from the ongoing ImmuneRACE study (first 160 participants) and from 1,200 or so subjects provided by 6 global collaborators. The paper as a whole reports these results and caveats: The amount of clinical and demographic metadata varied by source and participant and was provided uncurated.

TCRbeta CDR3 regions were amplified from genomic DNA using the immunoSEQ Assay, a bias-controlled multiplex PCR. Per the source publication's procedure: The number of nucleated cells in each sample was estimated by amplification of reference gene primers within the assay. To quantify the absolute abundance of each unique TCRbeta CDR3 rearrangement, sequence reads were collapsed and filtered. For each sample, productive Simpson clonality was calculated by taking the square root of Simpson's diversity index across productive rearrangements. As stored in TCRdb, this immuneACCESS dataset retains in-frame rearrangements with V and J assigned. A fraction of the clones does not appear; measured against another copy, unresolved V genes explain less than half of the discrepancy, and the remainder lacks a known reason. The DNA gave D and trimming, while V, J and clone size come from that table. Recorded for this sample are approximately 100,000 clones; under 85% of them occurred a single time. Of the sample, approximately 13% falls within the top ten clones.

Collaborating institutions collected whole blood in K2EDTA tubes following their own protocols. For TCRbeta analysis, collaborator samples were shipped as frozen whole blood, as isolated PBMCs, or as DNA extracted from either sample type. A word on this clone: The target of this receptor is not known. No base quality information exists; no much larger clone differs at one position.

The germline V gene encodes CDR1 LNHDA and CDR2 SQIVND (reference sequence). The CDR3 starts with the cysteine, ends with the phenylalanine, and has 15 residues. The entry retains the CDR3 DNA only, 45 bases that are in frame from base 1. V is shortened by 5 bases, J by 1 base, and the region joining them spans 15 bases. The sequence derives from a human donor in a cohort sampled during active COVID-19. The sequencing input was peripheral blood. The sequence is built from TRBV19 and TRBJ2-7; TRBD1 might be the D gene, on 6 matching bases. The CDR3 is CASSGRGTPSYEQYF. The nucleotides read TGTGCCAGTAGTGGCAGAGGGACACCGTCCTACGAGCAGTACTTC.